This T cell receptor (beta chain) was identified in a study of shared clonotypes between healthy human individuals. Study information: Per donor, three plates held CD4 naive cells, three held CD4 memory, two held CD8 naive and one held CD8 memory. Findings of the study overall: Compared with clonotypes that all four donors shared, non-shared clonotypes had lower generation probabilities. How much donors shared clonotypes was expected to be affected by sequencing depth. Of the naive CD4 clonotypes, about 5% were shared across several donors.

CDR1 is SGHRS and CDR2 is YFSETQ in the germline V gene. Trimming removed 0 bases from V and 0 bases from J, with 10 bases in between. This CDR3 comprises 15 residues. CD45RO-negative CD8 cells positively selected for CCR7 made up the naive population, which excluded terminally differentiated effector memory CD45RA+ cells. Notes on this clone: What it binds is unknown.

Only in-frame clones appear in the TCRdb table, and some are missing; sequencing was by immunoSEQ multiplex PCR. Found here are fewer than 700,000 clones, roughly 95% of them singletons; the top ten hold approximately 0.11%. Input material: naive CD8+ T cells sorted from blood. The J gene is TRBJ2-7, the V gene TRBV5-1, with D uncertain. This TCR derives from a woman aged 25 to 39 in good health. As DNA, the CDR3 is TGCGCCAGCAGCTTGGCTTCGGCAAGCTCCTACGAGCAGTACTTC. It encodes CASSLASASSYEQYF.